The 27 T cell receptor beta chains in this list originate from one sample, sequenced in a study of CD8 T cells in Susac syndrome. Reverse transcription of roughly 0.45 to 1 ug RNA was carried out with random hexamers. TCRdb analysed the immunoSEQ multiplex PCR reads with MiXCR anew, one entry per CDR3 protein. The sample has some 190,000 distinct CDR3 sequences, almost 96% seen once. The specimen was CD4+ T cells from PBMCs. All receptors come from a human donor with multiple sclerosis.

This clonotype was seen a single time. The chain carries TRBV2 and TRBJ2-5; TRBD1 is a possible D gene (5 bases). V dropped 5 bases and J dropped 1 base, with 11 bases sitting between them. Germline V lookup: CDR1 SNHLY, CDR2 FYNNEI. The CDR3 totals 14 residues. The CDR3 DNA is TGTGCCAGCAGTCTACGACAGTTCCAAGAGACCCAGTACTTC. This encodes CASSLRQFQETQYF.

J is TRBJ1-2 and V is TRBV5-1; tentative D call: TRBD1 (6 bases). The germline V gene encodes CDR1 SGHRS and CDR2 YFSETQ. The V and J ends lost 4 bases and 8 bases respectively, with 12 bases between them. CDR3 length: 12 residues. The CDR3 is CASSPPGEGYTF. The CDR3 region has the DNA TGCGCCAGCAGCCCCCCAGGGGAAGGCTACACCTTC.

This chain uses TRBV25-1 with TRBJ2-5; a possible D gene is TRBD1 (5 bases). CDR1 and CDR2 (germline): MGHDK, SYGVNS. The CDR3 totals 15 residues. V was shortened by 3 bases and J by 0 bases, with 11 bases between the two germline ends. CDR3 residues: CASSDQGVNQETQYF. In nucleotides, the CDR3 is TGTGCCAGCAGTGACCAAGGGGTCAACCAAGAGACCCAGTACTTC.

V and J are TRBV9 and TRBJ2-3; tentatively, D is TRBD2 (5 bases). This CDR3 has 14 residues. CDR1 SGDLS and CDR2 YYNGEE come from the germline V gene. Trimming took off 0 bases at V and 5 bases at J, with 10 bases between the two ends. CDR3 sequence: CASSVGEYLDTQYF. The CDR3 DNA reads TGTGCCAGCAGCGTAGGGGAGTATTTAGATACGCAGTATTTT.

The chain uses TRBV30 and TRBJ2-5; D is perhaps TRBD1 (5 bases). V lost 5 bases, J lost 4 bases, and 17 bases lay in between. The germline CDR1 and CDR2 sequences are GTSNPN and SVGIG (reference sequence). This CDR3 region has 14 residues. The CDR3: CAWGQVWGGETQYF. CDR3 coding DNA: TGTGCCTGGGGACAAGTGTGGGGTGGAGAGACCCAGTACTTC.

The chain is built from TRBV29-1 and TRBJ1-1; D gene unclear. This CDR3 is 12 amino acids long. Trimming took off 6 bases at V and 11 bases at J, with 19 bases between the two ends. Germline assignment: CDR1 SQVTM and CDR2 ANQGSEA. CDR3 loop: CSVSVEPRYAFF. The CDR3 DNA follows: TGCAGCGTATCAGTAGAACCCCGGTATGCTTTCTTT.

This clonotype was seen just once. The rearrangement links TRBV29-1 to TRBJ2-1, with no clear D. This CDR3 comprises 10 residues. Germline V gene data show CDR1 as SQVTM and CDR2 as ANQGSEA. V lost 1 base and J 6 bases, leaving 1 base between the germline ends. This CDR3 is CSVEVNEQFF. In DNA, the CDR3 is TGCAGCGTTGAAGTCAATGAGCAGTTCTTC.

This clonotype was detected once. The chain is built from TRBV3-1 and TRBJ2-2; a weak D match, TRBD2 (6 bases). Germline CDR1 is LGHDT and CDR2 is YNNKEL (reference sequence). CDR3 size: 15 residues. Trimming pared 4 bases from V and 0 bases from J, leaving 9 bases between. CDR3 loop: CASSRDSPNTGELFF. The CDR3 bases are TGTGCCAGCAGCCGGGACTCACCGAACACCGGGGAGCTGTTTTTT.

The rearrangement joins TRBV6-5 to TRBJ2-7; D gene uncertain. The CDR3 is made up of 12 amino acids. Germline CDR1 is MNHEY and CDR2 is SVGAGI. Trimming took 5 bases from V and 6 from J, leaving 11 bases between them. As DNA, the CDR3 is TGTGCCAGCAGTAGTGGGGTTGGCGAGCAGTACTTC. It is translated as CASSSGVGEQYF.

The rearrangement links TRBV5-6 to TRBJ2-7, with 9 bases lining up with TRBD1. Germline V gives CDR1 SGHDT, CDR2 YYEEEE. After removal of 3 bases from V and 6 bases from J, the junction contained 7 bases not matched to a gene. The CDR3 is 14 residues long. CDR3 loop: CASSWGQGSVEQYF. The CDR3 coding sequence is TGTGCCAGCAGCTGGGGACAGGGTTCAGTCGAGCAGTACTTC.

CDR3 loop: CAWSGTVNQPQHF. Here the CDR3 DNA reads TGTGCCTGGAGTGGTACGGTTAATCAGCCCCAGCATTTT. The J gene is TRBJ1-5, the V gene TRBV30; D is unresolved. CDR1 and CDR2 from the germline V gene are GTSNPN and SVGIG (reference sequence). V dropped 1 base and J dropped 4 bases, with 8 bases sitting between them. The CDR3 consists of 13 residues.

This chain uses TRBV20-1 with TRBJ2-1; D may be TRBD2 (5 bases). The CDR3 runs 14 residues. Germline V gene sequence: CDR1 DFQATT, CDR2 SNEGSKA (reference sequence). The V end lost 0 bases, the J end lost 6 bases, and 12 bases lay between the germline ends. The CDR3 protein is CSARDRLSLNEQFF. Written as DNA, the CDR3 is TGCAGTGCTAGAGATAGACTATCCCTCAATGAGCAGTTCTTC.

The rearrangement links TRBV30 to TRBJ1-1, with D tentatively TRBD1 (5 bases). The CDR3 contains 14 residues. Trimming stripped 5 bases from V and 4 bases from J, with 17 bases between. Germline V gene lookup returns CDR1 GTSNPN and CDR2 SVGIG (reference sequence). The CDR3 DNA reads TGTGCCTGGGACTTTGGCCGCGGGGGCACTGAAGCTTTCTTT. Its protein product is CAWDFGRGGTEAFF.

CDR3 loop: CASSEEAGYQETQYF. The CDR3 coding sequence is TGTGCCAGCAGTGAAGAGGCAGGGTACCAAGAGACCCAGTACTTC. This chain links TRBV6-1 with TRBJ2-5, with D maybe TRBD1 (5 bases). CDR1 MNHNS and CDR2 SASEGT come from the germline V gene. Trimming left V 1 base short and J 0 bases short, with 9 bases between. There are 15 residues in the CDR3.

This clonotype is a singleton in its sample. The V gene is TRBV20-1, the J gene TRBJ1-1; D uncertain. The CDR3 extends over 13 amino acids. CDR1 and CDR2 (germline): DFQATT, SNEGSKA (reference sequence). Deletions cut 5 bases from V and 2 bases from J, with 12 bases between. The CDR3 spells CSALQTVNTEAFF. The CDR3 bases are TGCAGTGCTCTCCAGACCGTTAACACTGAAGCTTTCTTT.

This chain uses TRBV20-1 with TRBJ2-1; 10 bases agree with TRBD2. The CDR3 has 14 residues. The J segment lost 6 bases and the V segment lost 3 bases, leaving 5 bases of the junction unmatched. CDR1 is DFQATT, CDR2 SNEGSKA, per germline (reference sequence). The CDR3 region is CSARGLAGANEQFF. The DNA of the CDR3 is TGCAGTGCTAGGGGTCTAGCGGGGGCCAATGAGCAGTTCTTC.

The V gene is TRBV7-9, the J gene TRBJ2-1; the match to TRBD1 covers 7 bases. The V gene's germline CDR1 is SEHNR and CDR2 FQNEAQ (reference sequence). CDR3 length: 15 residues. Trimming took 4 bases from V and 7 from J; bases not matched to a gene: 10. Here the CDR3 DNA reads TGTGCCAGCAGCTCCCTCGGGACAGAGTCAAATGAGCAGTTCTTC. It is translated as CASSSLGTESNEQFF.

The V gene is TRBV28, the J gene TRBJ2-7; no clear D gene. CDR1 and CDR2 from the germline V gene are MDHEN and SYDVKM. This CDR3 comprises 12 residues. Trimming removed 4 bases from V and 6 bases from J, with 10 bases in between. The CDR3 region is CASSSSSPEQYF. CDR3 nucleotide sequence: TGTGCCAGCAGTTCGAGCTCTCCCGAGCAGTACTTC.

The chain uses TRBV29-1 and TRBJ2-1; possible D gene TRBD2, 5 bases. Germline V CDR1 and CDR2: SQVTM, ANQGSEA. V was pared by 1 base and J by 4 bases, with 11 bases between. The CDR3 sequence is 14 residues long. For the CDR3, the DNA is TGCAGCGTTGAAGCCCCTGGCGGGTACAATGAGCAGTTCTTC. It translates to CSVEAPGGYNEQFF.

This sequence joins TRBV20-1 and TRBJ1-6, with D uncertain. The V gene's germline CDR1 is DFQATT and CDR2 SNEGSKA (reference sequence). The CDR3 loop spans 12 amino acids. The V gene lost 2 bases and the J gene lost 7 bases, with 6 bases spanning the gap. CDR3 loop: CSARFGNSPLHF. The CDR3, as DNA: TGCAGTGCTAGATTCGGGAATTCACCCCTCCACTTT.

The rearrangement links TRBV7-9 to TRBJ2-7; 11 bases match TRBD1. The ends lost 7 bases at V and 6 bases at J; junction bases unmatched: 11. Per the germline V gene, CDR1 is SEHNR and CDR2 is FQNEAQ (reference sequence). This CDR3 contains 15 residues. The CDR3 DNA is TGTGCCAGCACCACGACCGGGACAGGGGGGATCGAGCAGTACTTC. As protein: CASTTTGTGGIEQYF.

The chain combines TRBV20-1 with TRBJ2-7; D perhaps matches TRBD2 (6 bases). In germline, CDR1 is DFQATT, CDR2 SNEGSKA (reference sequence). Trimming stripped 1 base from V and 6 bases from J, with 10 bases between. The CDR3 runs to 12 residues. CDR3 residues: CSARGRGGEQYF. CDR3 bases: TGCAGTGCTAGAGGGAGGGGTGGCGAGCAGTACTTC.

This clonotype showed up just once. The rearrangement uses TRBV5-4 and TRBJ2-2; D tentatively reads TRBD1 or TRBD2 (5 bases each). Trimming took off 4 bases at V and 9 bases at J, with 13 bases between the two ends. The CDR3 runs to 13 residues. Germline V lookup: CDR1 SGHNT, CDR2 YYREEE (reference sequence). The CDR3 loop is CASSTPGTRELFF. CDR3 in DNA: TGTGCCAGCAGCACCCCAGGGACGAGGGAGCTGTTTTTT.

The V and J genes are TRBV29-1 and TRBJ2-2; D remains unclear. The CDR3 is made up of 13 amino acids. CDR1 is SQVTM and CDR2 is ANQGSEA in the germline V gene. Trimming left V 1 base short and J 5 bases short, with 8 bases between. DNA of the CDR3: TGCAGCGTTGAAGTATGGGGTACCGGGGAGCTGTTTTTT. Residues: CSVEVWGTGELFF.

The chain couples TRBV15 to TRBJ2-7; 8 bases fit TRBD1. Trimming cost V 5 bases and J 7 bases; bases outside gene matches: 16. From germline, CDR1 is LNHNV and CDR2 YYDKDF (reference sequence). The CDR3 is 16 amino acids. The CDR3 region has the DNA TGTGCCACCAGCCGACCCAGAGGCAGGGGGCGAGGTGAGCAGTACTTC. This translates into CATSRPRGRGRGEQYF. The full variable domain, its missing parts supplied by reference TRBV15 and TRBJ2-7, is DAMVIQNPRYQVTQFGKPVTLSCSQTLNHNVMYWYQQKSSQAPKLLFHYYDKDFNNEADTPDNFQSRRPNTSFCFLDIRSPGLGDTAMYLCATSRPRGRGRGEQYFGPGTRLTVT.

This chain links TRBV7-2 with TRBJ2-1; TRBD2 matches 10 bases. Trimming took 0 bases from V and 3 from J; bases not matched to a gene: 2. The CDR3 covers 16 residues. Germline V lookup: CDR1 SGHTA, CDR2 FQGNSA. CDR3 DNA: TGTGCCAGCAGCTTAGCTAGCGGGGGGCTCTACAATGAGCAGTTCTTC. Translated, it gives CASSLASGGLYNEQFF.

This sequence joins TRBV3-1 and TRBJ1-1; D is uncertain. Germline V lookup: CDR1 LGHDT, CDR2 YNNKEL (reference sequence). With 2 bases removed from V and 1 base from J, the gap between germline ends came to 8 bases. The CDR3 extends over 14 amino acids. DNA for the CDR3: TGTGCCAGCAGCCAAAAGGTCCGGAACACTGAAGCTTTCTTT. Translated: CASSQKVRNTEAFF. Variable domain in full (rest from reference TRBV3-1 and TRBJ1-1): DTAVSQTPKYLVTQMGNDKSIKCEQNLGHDTMYWYKQDSKKFLKIMFSYNNKELIINETVPNRFSPKSPDKAHLNLHINSLELGDSAVYFCASSQKVRNTEAFFGQGTRLTVV.